The rows below give T cell receptor beta chains drawn from one sample of a study of blood T cell repertoires in COVID-19. Using immunoSEQ multiplex PCR, the repertoire was profiled, and TCRdb retains in-frame clones only, with some absent. The sample lists some 150,000 clones; about 86% were seen once. The sequenced sample was peripheral blood. These receptors were collected from a man younger than 30 with active or convalescent COVID-19. Each CDR3 is given with its conserved first and last residue. Each record gives: J gene, clone size, V gene, D gene, CDR3 protein, CDR3 DNA. D genes are given only for firm matches. Rows give clone size only sometimes, using once, few, many, or a class for an expanded clone.

>TRBJ2-7|NA|TRBV2|NA
CASSEAGTNYEQYF
TGTGCCAGCAGTGAGGCCGGGACAAACTACGAGCAGTACTTC
>TRBJ1-3|NA|TRBV7-2|NA
CASSLARDWGNTIYF
TGTGCCAGCAGCTTAGCGCGGGACTGGGGAAACACCATATATTTT
>TRBJ1-5|NA|TRBV6-5|TRBD1
CASSRQGDSNQPQHF
TGTGCCAGCAGTCGACAGGGAGATAGCAATCAGCCCCAGCATTTT
>TRBJ2-5|NA|TRBV9|TRBD2
CASSAEGRRGETQYF
TGTGCCAGCAGCGCGGAAGGAAGGCGGGGGGAGACCCAGTACTTC
>TRBJ1-1|NA|TRBV9|TRBD1
CASSARQGANTEAFF
TGTGCCAGCAGCGCCAGACAGGGGGCGAACACTGAAGCTTTCTTT
>TRBJ1-6|NA|TRBV27|TRBD1
CASSSAGTGGSPLHF
TGTGCCAGCAGTAGTGCCGGGACAGGGGGTTCACCCCTCCACTTT
>TRBJ1-1|NA|TRBV6-1|NA
CASSEEEGGVAFF
TGTGCCAGCAGTGAAGAGGAGGGAGGCGTCGCTTTCTTT
>TRBJ1-2|NA|TRBV15|NA
CATSGTTYGYTF
TGTGCCACCAGCGGGACAACCTATGGCTACACCTTC
>TRBJ1-1|NA|TRBV7-9|NA
CASSLGSNTEAFF
TGTGCCAGCAGCTTGGGCTCGAACACTGAAGCTTTCTTT
>TRBJ1-6|NA|TRBV7-2|NA
CASSLRQSLSNSPLHF
TGTGCCAGCAGCTTACGACAGTCCCTAAGTAATTCACCCCTCCACTTT
>TRBJ1-1|NA|TRBV5-1|NA
CASSLKLDTEAFF
TGCGCCAGCAGCTTGAAACTGGACACTGAAGCTTTCTTT
>TRBJ2-3|NA|TRBV7-2|TRBD2
CASRFPGTSGGDNTQYF
TGTGCCAGCAGGTTTCCCGGGACTAGCGGGGGAGATAATACGCAGTATTTT
>TRBJ1-2|few|TRBV12-3/TRBV12-4|NA
CASTLDRNYGYTF
TGTGCCAGCACCCTGGACAGAAACTATGGCTACACCTTC
>TRBJ1-6|few|TRBV5-4|NA
CASKTEYNSPLHF
TGTGCCAGCAAAACAGAGTATAATTCACCCCTCCACTTT
>TRBJ1-1|NA|TRBV28|NA
CASSLFRGLGTEAFF
TGTGCCAGCAGTTTATTCAGGGGTTTGGGCACTGAAGCTTTCTTT
>TRBJ1-1|NA|TRBV15|NA
CATSRPGGNTEAFF
TGTGCCACCAGCAGACCGGGGGGGAACACTGAAGCTTTCTTT
>TRBJ2-3|once|TRBV6-6|NA
CASSYPRGEVDTQYF
TGTGCCAGCAGTTACCCCAGGGGAGAGGTAGATACGCAGTATTTT
>TRBJ2-7|NA|TRBV30|NA
CAWSQNQGLEQYF
TGTGCCTGGAGTCAAAATCAGGGGCTCGAGCAGTACTTC
>TRBJ1-1|NA|TRBV30|TRBD1
CAWNKWQGGFMNTEAFF
TGTGCCTGGAACAAGTGGCAGGGGGGCTTTATGAACACTGAAGCTTTCTTT
>TRBJ2-3|NA|TRBV3-1/TRBV3-2|TRBD2
CASSPGGGKTDTQYF
TGTGCCAGCAGCCCGGGGGGAGGGAAGACAGATACGCAGTATTTT
>TRBJ2-1|NA|TRBV15|TRBD1
CATSRDKGTGGYNEQFF
TGTGCCACCAGCAGAGACAAAGGGACAGGGGGATACAATGAGCAGTTCTTC
>TRBJ2-1|few|TRBV2|NA
CASRDLTYNEQFF
TGTGCCAGCCGGGATTTGACCTACAATGAGCAGTTCTTC
>TRBJ2-1|NA|TRBV24-1|NA
CATSDGGAQNNEQFF
TGTGCCACCAGTGATGGGGGGGCCCAAAACAATGAGCAGTTCTTC
>TRBJ2-7|NA|TRBV11-3|TRBD1
CASSRFGGTGDLYEQYF
TGTGCCAGCAGTCGCTTTGGGGGGACAGGAGATCTCTACGAGCAGTACTTC
>TRBJ2-7|once|TRBV18|TRBD2
CASSPGLEDEQYF
TGTGCCAGCTCACCAGGACTAGAAGACGAGCAGTACTTC
>TRBJ2-7|once|TRBV7-2|NA
CASSLERGRYEQYF
TGTGCCAGCAGCTTAGAACGGGGGAGGTACGAGCAGTACTTC
>TRBJ2-6|NA|TRBV3-1/TRBV3-2|NA
CASSPSGGYSGANVLTF
TGTGCCAGCAGCCCGTCAGGGGGGTACTCTGGGGCCAACGTCCTGACTTTC
>TRBJ2-7|NA|TRBV6-5|TRBD2
CASSPLAGGSSEQYF
TGTGCCAGCAGTCCCCTAGCGGGAGGGTCCTCCGAGCAGTACTTC
>TRBJ1-2|NA|TRBV24-1|NA
CATSDEDSGGGYTF
TGTGCCACCAGTGATGAGGACAGTGGGGGAGGCTACACCTTC
>TRBJ2-5|once|TRBV14|NA
CASSQVRETQYF
TGTGCCAGCAGCCAAGTTAGAGAGACCCAGTACTTC
>TRBJ2-7|NA|TRBV10-3|TRBD1
CAISAVRDSSYEQYF
TGTGCCATCAGTGCCGTACGGGACAGCTCCTACGAGCAGTACTTC
>TRBJ2-1|once|TRBV6-4|TRBD2
CASSDGASSGGAGLEQFF
TGTGCCAGCAGTGACGGGGCGAGTAGCGGGGGTGCCGGTCTTGAGCAGTTCTTC
>TRBJ1-5|NA|TRBV2|TRBD1
CASSGTGGKDQPQHF
TGTGCCAGCAGTGGGACAGGGGGTAAGGATCAGCCCCAGCATTTT
>TRBJ1-6|NA|TRBV5-1|NA
CASSLEGVVGSPLHF
TGCGCCAGCAGCTTGGAGGGGGTAGTGGGTTCACCCCTCCACTTT
>TRBJ2-7|NA|TRBV30|TRBD2
CAWSPGLAGEDEQYF
TGTGCCTGGAGCCCCGGACTAGCGGGAGAAGACGAGCAGTACTTC
>TRBJ1-1|NA|TRBV20-1|NA
CSASQGDTEAFF
TGCAGTGCTAGTCAAGGGGACACTGAAGCTTTCTTT
>TRBJ1-5|NA|TRBV19|TRBD1
CASSMTRGEVGQPQHF
TGTGCCAGTAGTATGACCAGGGGGGAAGTGGGGCAGCCCCAGCATTTT
>TRBJ2-1|NA|TRBV4-2|TRBD2
CASSQVGLADYNEQFF
TGTGCCAGCAGCCAAGTAGGACTAGCCGACTACAATGAGCAGTTCTTC
>TRBJ2-2|NA|TRBV15|TRBD2
CATSRDGGGRWTGELFF
TGTGCCACCAGCAGAGATGGCGGGGGGCGTTGGACCGGGGAGCTGTTTTTT
>TRBJ2-2|NA|TRBV21-1|NA
CASSPTSGSGELFF
TGTGCCAGCAGCCCTACTAGCGGGTCCGGGGAGCTGTTTTTT
>TRBJ1-1|NA|TRBV15|TRBD1
CAPHHRGGAMNTEAFF
TGTGCCCCACACCACAGGGGGGGGGCCATGAACACTGAAGCTTTCTTT
>TRBJ2-5|NA|TRBV27|NA
CASSPSGNVGTQYF
TGTGCCAGCAGCCCGAGCGGTAACGTAGGGACCCAGTACTTC
>TRBJ1-4|few|TRBV4-2|TRBD1
CASSRETGATNEKLFF
TGTGCCAGCAGCCGAGAAACAGGGGCAACTAATGAAAAACTGTTTTTT
>TRBJ2-3|NA|TRBV5-1|TRBD1
CASSSGTGTDTQYF
TGCGCCAGCAGTTCCGGGACAGGGACAGATACGCAGTATTTT
>TRBJ2-3|NA|TRBV10-2|TRBD2
CASRDLAGTFTDTQYF
TGCGCCAGCAGAGATTTAGCGGGGACCTTCACAGATACGCAGTATTTT
>TRBJ2-7|once|TRBV2|TRBD2
CARSGGVGEQYF
TGTGCCAGATCGGGGGGTGTCGGCGAGCAGTACTTC
>TRBJ1-1|NA|TRBV3-1/TRBV3-2|NA
CASSQETRNTEAFF
TGTGCCAGCAGCCAAGAAACAAGGAACACTGAAGCTTTCTTT
>TRBJ1-3|NA|TRBV4-2|NA
CASSQVMGPSSGNTIYF
TGTGCCAGCAGCCAAGTGATGGGTCCTAGCTCTGGAAACACCATATATTTT
>TRBJ2-2|NA|TRBV29-1|NA
CSVAGGNTGELFF
TGCAGCGTTGCCGGGGGAAACACCGGGGAGCTGTTTTTT
>TRBJ2-5|once|TRBV21-1|NA
CASSPPGGDQKETQYF
TGTGCCAGCAGCCCCCCCGGGGGGGACCAAAAAGAGACCCAGTACTTC